These T cell receptor beta chains were read from a single sample in a study of T-cell memory formation after mild COVID-19. Using its own MiXCR run on the 5' RACE reads, TCRdb lists one record per CDR3 protein. The table has about 200,000 distinct CDR3 sequences, approximately 10% seen once. The material sequenced was PBMCs or a T cell subset sorted from them (not recorded which). The receptors were sampled from a man in his late teens or twenties who had mild COVID-19 (a few samples of this study predate the infection). Cell type and time point are not known. Both conserved end residues are part of each CDR3. The order of the fields is J gene, V gene, D gene, clone size, CDR3 DNA, CDR3 protein. D genes are given only for firm matches. Expanded clones get a size class; other rows say once, few or many, or leave the size out.

j_call: TRBJ2-3
v_call: TRBV7-2
d_call: NA
clone_size: few
cdr3_nt: TGTGCCAGCAGCTTAGGGCCATATGGGGATACGCAGTATTTT
cdr3_aa: CASSLGPYGDTQYF

j_call: TRBJ2-3
v_call: TRBV5-1
d_call: TRBD1
clone_size: NA
cdr3_nt: TGCGCCAGCAGCTTGGCCAGGGGGCGGACAGATACGCAGTATTTT
cdr3_aa: CASSLARGRTDTQYF

j_call: TRBJ2-3
v_call: TRBV4-2
d_call: TRBD2
clone_size: few
cdr3_nt: TGTGCCAGCAGCCAAGAACCAGCGGGGGGAACCGATACGCAGTATTTT
cdr3_aa: CASSQEPAGGTDTQYF

j_call: TRBJ2-5
v_call: TRBV7-6
d_call: NA
clone_size: few
cdr3_nt: TGTGCCAGCAGCTTAATGAGTATGGAGACCCAGTACTTC
cdr3_aa: CASSLMSMETQYF

j_call: TRBJ1-5
v_call: TRBV15
d_call: NA
clone_size: NA
cdr3_nt: TGTGCCACCACCCCGGCCGTGGGCTGGCAGCCCCAGCATTTT
cdr3_aa: CATTPAVGWQPQHF

j_call: TRBJ2-7
v_call: TRBV5-6
d_call: NA
clone_size: many
cdr3_nt: TGTGCCAGCAGCTTGGCGTACTCTTCGGATTCCTACGAGCAGTACTTC
cdr3_aa: CASSLAYSSDSYEQYF

j_call: TRBJ2-6
v_call: TRBV5-1
d_call: NA
clone_size: few
cdr3_nt: TGCGCCAGCAGCCCATACTCTGGGGCCAACGTCCTGACTTTC
cdr3_aa: CASSPYSGANVLTF

j_call: TRBJ2-1
v_call: TRBV7-2
d_call: TRBD2
clone_size: NA
cdr3_nt: TGTGCCAGCAGCTTGGTGCCAGCGGGGGGAAAATATGAGCAGTTCTTC
cdr3_aa: CASSLVPAGGKYEQFF

j_call: TRBJ2-2
v_call: TRBV20-1
d_call: NA
clone_size: NA
cdr3_nt: TGCAGTGCTTCGGGGAATACCGGGGAGCTGTTTTTT
cdr3_aa: CSASGNTGELFF

j_call: TRBJ2-2
v_call: TRBV7-3
d_call: NA
clone_size: few
cdr3_nt: TGTGCCAGCAGCTCGGGACCCAGCGGAGGGGGGGAGCTGTTTTTT
cdr3_aa: CASSSGPSGGGELFF

j_call: TRBJ1-4
v_call: TRBV6-6
d_call: NA
clone_size: few
cdr3_nt: TGTGCCAGCAGTTACGATGGTGGGACATTGGGTGAAAAACTGTTTTTT
cdr3_aa: CASSYDGGTLGEKLFF

j_call: TRBJ2-5
v_call: TRBV12-3/TRBV12-4
d_call: NA
clone_size: NA
cdr3_nt: TGTGCCAGCAGTGGGTGGACCTGGGCCGAGACCCAGTACTTC
cdr3_aa: CASSGWTWAETQYF

j_call: TRBJ1-1
v_call: TRBV5-1
d_call: NA
clone_size: many
cdr3_nt: TGCGCCAGCAGCTTCTCTGGAGACCGCACTGAAGCTTTCTTT
cdr3_aa: CASSFSGDRTEAFF

j_call: TRBJ2-1
v_call: TRBV5-8
d_call: NA
clone_size: once
cdr3_nt: TGTGCCAGCAGCCCGGACGGGAATAGGCAGTTCTTC
cdr3_aa: CASSPDGNRQFF

j_call: TRBJ1-1
v_call: TRBV20-1
d_call: NA
clone_size: NA
cdr3_nt: TGCAGTGCTAGAGAATGGGTGGGCGCGGACACTGAAGCTTTCTTT
cdr3_aa: CSAREWVGADTEAFF

j_call: TRBJ1-2
v_call: TRBV20-1
d_call: NA
clone_size: few
cdr3_nt: TGCAGCCTCCCTCCTCGCGCAAGCTATGGCTACACCTTC
cdr3_aa: CSLPPRASYGYTF

j_call: TRBJ1-1
v_call: TRBV5-6
d_call: NA
clone_size: NA
cdr3_nt: TGTGCCAGCAGCGCCGGACAGAAGAACACTGAAGCTTTCTTT
cdr3_aa: CASSAGQKNTEAFF

j_call: TRBJ2-1
v_call: TRBV6-5
d_call: TRBD2
clone_size: many
cdr3_nt: TGTGCCAGCAGAAGACTAGCGGGGGGGCAGGGTGAGCAGTTCTTC
cdr3_aa: CASRRLAGGQGEQFF

j_call: TRBJ2-3
v_call: TRBV5-1
d_call: NA
clone_size: many
cdr3_nt: TGCGCCAGCAGCTTGTTGGCCGGGGCCCGGTCAAGAGATACGCAGTATTTT
cdr3_aa: CASSLLAGARSRDTQYF

j_call: TRBJ2-4
v_call: TRBV7-8
d_call: TRBD2
clone_size: NA
cdr3_nt: TGTGCCAGCAGCTTAGACCGGACTAGTTTCATTCAGTACTTC
cdr3_aa: CASSLDRTSFIQYF

j_call: TRBJ1-3
v_call: TRBV12-3/TRBV12-4
d_call: NA
clone_size: many
cdr3_nt: TGTGCCAGCAGCTTAGCAGCAGCGGCCACCATATATTTT
cdr3_aa: CASSLAAAATIYF

j_call: TRBJ1-1
v_call: TRBV5-1
d_call: NA
clone_size: many
cdr3_nt: TGCGCCAGCAGCCGGGACACTGAAGCTTTCTTT
cdr3_aa: CASSRDTEAFF

j_call: TRBJ1-1
v_call: TRBV12-3/TRBV12-4
d_call: NA
clone_size: NA
cdr3_nt: TGTGCCAGCACGAGAGCGACAGACCTTATTAACACTGAAGCTTTCTTT
cdr3_aa: CASTRATDLINTEAFF

j_call: TRBJ1-5
v_call: TRBV7-9
d_call: TRBD1
clone_size: NA
cdr3_nt: TGTGCCAGCAGCTGGGACAGTGTAAATCAGCCCCAGCATTTT
cdr3_aa: CASSWDSVNQPQHF

j_call: TRBJ1-2
v_call: TRBV19
d_call: NA
clone_size: few
cdr3_nt: TGTGCCAGTAGTGTAGACAACTATGGCTACACCTTC
cdr3_aa: CASSVDNYGYTF

j_call: TRBJ2-2
v_call: TRBV5-1
d_call: NA
clone_size: NA
cdr3_nt: TGCGCCAGCGGGTACGGGACTGATCCTGTGGGCACCGGGGAGCTGTTTTTT
cdr3_aa: CASGYGTDPVGTGELFF

j_call: TRBJ1-4
v_call: TRBV4-3
d_call: NA
clone_size: many
cdr3_nt: TGCGCCAGCAGCCAAGAGCGCCAGGGTAATCCACTGTTTTTT
cdr3_aa: CASSQERQGNPLFF

j_call: TRBJ2-2
v_call: TRBV12-3/TRBV12-4
d_call: NA
clone_size: many
cdr3_nt: TGTGCCAGTCGAGGGGCCGGGGAGCTGTTTTTT
cdr3_aa: CASRGAGELFF

j_call: TRBJ2-2
v_call: TRBV7-9
d_call: TRBD1
clone_size: few
cdr3_nt: TGTGCCAGCAGCCCGGCGGCAGGGGGCTCAGTAGTTGACACCGGGGAGCTGTTTTTT
cdr3_aa: CASSPAAGGSVVDTGELFF

j_call: TRBJ2-3
v_call: TRBV5-5
d_call: NA
clone_size: NA
cdr3_nt: TGTGCCAGCACCCTGCAGCCGGCGACGGTAGATACGCAGTATTTT
cdr3_aa: CASTLQPATVDTQYF

j_call: TRBJ2-7
v_call: TRBV27
d_call: NA
clone_size: NA
cdr3_nt: TGTGCCAGCAGTTTGACAGCGTCCTACGAGCAGTACTTC
cdr3_aa: CASSLTASYEQYF

j_call: TRBJ2-3
v_call: TRBV3-1
d_call: NA
clone_size: NA
cdr3_nt: TGTGCCAGCAGCCAAAGGGGGGCTATTAGCACAGATACGCAGTATTTT
cdr3_aa: CASSQRGAISTDTQYF

j_call: TRBJ2-1
v_call: TRBV18
d_call: NA
clone_size: few
cdr3_nt: TGTGCCAGCTCACCGACCGGGAACAATGAGCAGTTCTTC
cdr3_aa: CASSPTGNNEQFF

j_call: TRBJ2-3
v_call: TRBV7-2
d_call: NA
clone_size: many
cdr3_nt: TGTGCCAGCAGGATCCCGGGACGGACGATAAGGGGTAAAGATACGCAGTATTTT
cdr3_aa: CASRIPGRTIRGKDTQYF

j_call: TRBJ2-5
v_call: TRBV5-1
d_call: TRBD1
clone_size: NA
cdr3_nt: TGCGCCAGCAGCTTCCAGGGGGCAGAAGAGACCCAGTACTTC
cdr3_aa: CASSFQGAEETQYF

j_call: TRBJ2-3
v_call: TRBV3-1
d_call: TRBD1
clone_size: many
cdr3_nt: TGTGCCAGCAGCCAGGGACAGGTATACACAGATACGCAGTATTTT
cdr3_aa: CASSQGQVYTDTQYF

j_call: TRBJ2-2
v_call: TRBV7-2
d_call: NA
clone_size: many
cdr3_nt: TGTGCCAGCAGCTTCGGGGGGGAGCTGTTTTTT
cdr3_aa: CASSFGGELFF

j_call: TRBJ2-3
v_call: TRBV24-1
d_call: NA
clone_size: few
cdr3_nt: TGTGCCACCAGTGAGGGGGATAGCACAGATACGCAGTATTTT
cdr3_aa: CATSEGDSTDTQYF

j_call: TRBJ2-3
v_call: TRBV2
d_call: TRBD1
clone_size: few
cdr3_nt: TGTGCCAGCAGCCGGGACAGTCGAGATACGCAGTATTTT
cdr3_aa: CASSRDSRDTQYF

j_call: TRBJ2-5
v_call: TRBV10-3
d_call: NA
clone_size: NA
cdr3_nt: TGTGCCTCCTACCCCGGCGGGAAAGAGACCCAGTACTTC
cdr3_aa: CASYPGGKETQYF

j_call: TRBJ1-3
v_call: TRBV7-9
d_call: NA
clone_size: few
cdr3_nt: TGTGCCAGCAGCTTAGCGCGCTCCGGGGGCACCATATATTTT
cdr3_aa: CASSLARSGGTIYF

j_call: TRBJ2-1
v_call: TRBV18
d_call: NA
clone_size: NA
cdr3_nt: TGTGCCAGCTCAGCGAGCTGGGGAACGGATGAGCAGTTCTTC
cdr3_aa: CASSASWGTDEQFF

j_call: TRBJ1-1
v_call: TRBV5-1
d_call: NA
clone_size: few
cdr3_nt: TGCGCCAGCAGCTTCCAGACAGGCCTCATGAACACTGAAGCTTTCTTT
cdr3_aa: CASSFQTGLMNTEAFF

j_call: TRBJ2-7
v_call: TRBV19
d_call: TRBD2
clone_size: NA
cdr3_nt: TGTGCCAGTAGTACCGGGACTAGCGGACAATACGAGCAGTACTTC
cdr3_aa: CASSTGTSGQYEQYF

j_call: TRBJ1-2
v_call: TRBV20-1
d_call: NA
clone_size: few
cdr3_nt: TGCAGTGCTAGTCTCGTCCGATCCTACACCTTC
cdr3_aa: CSASLVRSYTF

j_call: TRBJ2-7
v_call: TRBV5-1
d_call: TRBD1
clone_size: many
cdr3_nt: TGCGCCAGCAGCTTCCAAGGGACAGGCGGTTACGAGCAGTACTTC
cdr3_aa: CASSFQGTGGYEQYF

j_call: TRBJ1-1
v_call: TRBV5-5
d_call: NA
clone_size: NA
cdr3_nt: TGTGCCAGCAGCCCCCTCGAGGCTGAAGCTTTCTTT
cdr3_aa: CASSPLEAEAFF

j_call: TRBJ2-2
v_call: TRBV20-1
d_call: NA
clone_size: few
cdr3_nt: TGCAGTGCTACCGCGAACACCGGGGAGCTGTTTTTT
cdr3_aa: CSATANTGELFF

j_call: TRBJ2-5
v_call: TRBV24-1
d_call: NA
clone_size: few
cdr3_nt: TGTGCCACCAGTGATCCAGGGGAGGAAGAGACCCAGTACTTC
cdr3_aa: CATSDPGEEETQYF